Listed below are T cell receptor beta chains from one sample, sequenced in a study of regulatory T cells in long-lasting Graves disease. Via MiXCR, TCRdb re-called the multiplex PCR reads, giving one row per CDR3 protein. This table has 400,000 to 500,000 distinct CDR3 sequences, under 25% appearing once. Source: peripheral blood mononuclear cells (PBMCs), taken when the disease was refractory, from a patient treated with antithyroid drugs. The receptor source for this set is a female donor with Graves disease. Each CDR3 is given with its conserved first and last residue.

>TRBV29-1|TRBJ1-1
CSVEDRAYTEAFF
>TRBV6-1|TRBJ2-7
CASSPVGIRQYF
>TRBV3-1|TRBJ2-7
CASSHLGSGAYEQYF
>TRBV10-1|TRBJ2-1
CASSESLGAGNEQFF
>TRBV7-6|TRBJ2-1
CASSIATGRLSSYNEQFF
>TRBV20-1|TRBJ2-6
CSARDIQGLGANVLTF
>TRBV6-1|TRBJ1-2
CASSDPPFGYTF
>TRBV6-1|TRBJ2-7
CASSAGTSGYQQYF
>TRBV7-6|TRBJ2-3
CASSLDGQGSPDTQYF
>TRBV30|TRBJ1-2
CAWRTGGDYGYTF
>TRBV5-8|TRBJ1-1
CASSQQGTVTEAFF
>TRBV2|TRBJ2-7
CASSVGGASRKWQYF
>TRBV7-2|TRBJ2-7
CASSPTWDVAVVYEQYF
>TRBV7-2|TRBJ1-1
CASSLFLMNTEAFF
>TRBV6-1|TRBJ2-7
CATQDGTYEQYF
>TRBV20-1|TRBJ2-7
CSARLQRAPYEQYF
>TRBV5-1|TRBJ2-7
CASSLVWGEYEQYF
>TRBV5-1|TRBJ2-7
CASSSRLQKVTYEQYF
>TRBV9|TRBJ1-6
CASSVAGETLHF
>TRBV6-2/TRBV6-3|TRBJ2-7
CASSYSLLAGGIYEQYF
>TRBV9|TRBJ1-2
CASSLSGGSGYGYTF
>TRBV20-1|TRBJ2-5
CSTPRPLAGETQYF
>TRBV28|TRBJ1-2
CASSLGGGDSGYTF
>TRBV7-2|TRBJ2-7
CASSLKILVGRSYEQYF
>TRBV27|TRBJ2-7
CASSWGAVYEQYF
>TRBV28|TRBJ2-2
CASSSQGLNTGELFF
>TRBV30|TRBJ1-1
CAWSVRGRTEAFF
>TRBV29-1|TRBJ2-3
CSVLRGNTDTQYF
>TRBV11-3|TRBJ1-5
CASSTRQDILHQPQHF
>TRBV28|TRBJ2-7
CASSSPVASGASSYEQYF
>TRBV5-1|TRBJ2-7
CASSPGLAGVYERYF
>TRBV6-5|TRBJ2-7
CASSFSGAWGSYEQYF
>TRBV6-2/TRBV6-3|TRBJ2-3
CASSYGTGSPRDTQYF
>TRBV5-1|TRBJ2-7
CASSFGVKFRHEQYF
>TRBV9|TRBJ2-2
CASSVSAGGNGELFF
>TRBV5-1|TRBJ2-2
CASRRTSGSSTGGGELFF
>TRBV18|TRBJ2-5
CASSPLSQQETQYF
>TRBV7-9|TRBJ2-2
CASSLGLDTDTGELFF
>TRBV5-1|TRBJ1-1
CASSFIPSEQAFF
>TRBV15|TRBJ1-2
CATSRHRDREWDLKINYGYTF
>TRBV4-1|TRBJ2-7
CASSQDIQGTYEQYF
>TRBV28|TRBJ2-1
CASSLTGTDYNEQFF
>TRBV29-1|TRBJ2-5
CSVAWGSGMGETQYF
>TRBV7-9|TRBJ1-2
CASSLSATGYDYGYTF
>TRBV28|TRBJ2-4
CASSSPLDREIAALNIQYF
>TRBV25-1|TRBJ2-7
CASSRTEAYEQYF
>TRBV7-6|TRBJ2-5
CASSFSVTSGTETQYF
>TRBV29-1|TRBJ2-7
CSVTRAGVDEQYF
>TRBV7-9|TRBJ2-7
CATLRGGLDEQYF
>TRBV6-1|TRBJ2-7
CASSGLTRYEQYF
>TRBV6-2/TRBV6-3|TRBJ1-1
CASRRTGGNPEAFF
>TRBV30|TRBJ1-5
CAWSVLGDRVLQPQHF
>TRBV7-2|TRBJ1-2
CASSGTGRWGYTF
>TRBV11-2|TRBJ2-7
CASAWVGLAGAIVEQYF
>TRBV29-1|TRBJ2-3
CSVEVRRDTQYF
>TRBV12-3/TRBV12-4|TRBJ1-2
CASRGTEGYTF
>TRBV3-1|TRBJ1-1
CASSQAGRSTEAFF